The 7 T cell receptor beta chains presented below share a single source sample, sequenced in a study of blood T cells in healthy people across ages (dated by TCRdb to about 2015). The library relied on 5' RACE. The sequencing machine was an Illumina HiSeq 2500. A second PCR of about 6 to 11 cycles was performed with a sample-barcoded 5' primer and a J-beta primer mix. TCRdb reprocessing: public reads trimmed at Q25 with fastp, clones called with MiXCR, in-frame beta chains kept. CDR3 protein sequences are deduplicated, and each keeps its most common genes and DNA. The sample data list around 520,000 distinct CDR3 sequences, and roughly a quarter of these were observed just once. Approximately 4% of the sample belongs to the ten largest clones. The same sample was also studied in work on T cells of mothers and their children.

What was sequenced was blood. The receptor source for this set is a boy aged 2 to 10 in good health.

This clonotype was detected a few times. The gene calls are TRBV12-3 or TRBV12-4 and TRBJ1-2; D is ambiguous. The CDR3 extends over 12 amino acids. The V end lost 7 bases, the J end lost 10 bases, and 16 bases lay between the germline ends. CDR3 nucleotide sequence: TGTGCCAGCACCGTAGGAGGAATAGTCTACACCTTC. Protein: CASTVGGIVYTF.

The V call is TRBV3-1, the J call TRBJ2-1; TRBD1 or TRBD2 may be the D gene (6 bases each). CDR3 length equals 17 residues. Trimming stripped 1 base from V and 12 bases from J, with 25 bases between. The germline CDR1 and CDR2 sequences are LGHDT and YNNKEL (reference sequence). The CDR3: CASSQGPPSGGRRGQFF. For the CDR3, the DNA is TGTGCCAGCAGCCAAGGTCCGCCATCCGGGGGCCGTCGAGGGCAGTTCTTC.

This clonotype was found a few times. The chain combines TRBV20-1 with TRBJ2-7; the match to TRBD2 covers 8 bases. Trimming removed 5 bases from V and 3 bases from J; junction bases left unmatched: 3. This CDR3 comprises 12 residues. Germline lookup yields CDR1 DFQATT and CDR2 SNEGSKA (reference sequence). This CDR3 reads CSASTSGYEQYF. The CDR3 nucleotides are TGCAGTGCTTCTACTAGCGGCTACGAGCAGTACTTC.

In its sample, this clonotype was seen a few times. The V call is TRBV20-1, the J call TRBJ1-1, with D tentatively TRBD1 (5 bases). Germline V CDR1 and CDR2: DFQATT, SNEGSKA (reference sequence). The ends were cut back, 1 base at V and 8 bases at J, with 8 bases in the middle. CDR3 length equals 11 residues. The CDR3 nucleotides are TGCAGTGCTAGAGTGAGGGGAGAAGCTTTCTTT. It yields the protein CSARVRGEAFF.

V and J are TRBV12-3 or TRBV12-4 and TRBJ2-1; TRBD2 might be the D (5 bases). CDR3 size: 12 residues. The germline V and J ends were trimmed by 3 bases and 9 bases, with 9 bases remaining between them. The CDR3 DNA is TGTGCCAGCAGTTTGGGAGTGCGTGAGCAGTTCTTC. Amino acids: CASSLGVREQFF.

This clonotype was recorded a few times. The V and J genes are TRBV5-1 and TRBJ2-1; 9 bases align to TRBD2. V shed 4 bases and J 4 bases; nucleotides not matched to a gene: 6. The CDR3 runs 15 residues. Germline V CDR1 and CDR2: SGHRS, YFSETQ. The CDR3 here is CASSTLAGDYNEQFF. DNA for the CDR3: TGCGCCAGCAGCACCTTAGCGGGGGATTACAATGAGCAGTTCTTC.

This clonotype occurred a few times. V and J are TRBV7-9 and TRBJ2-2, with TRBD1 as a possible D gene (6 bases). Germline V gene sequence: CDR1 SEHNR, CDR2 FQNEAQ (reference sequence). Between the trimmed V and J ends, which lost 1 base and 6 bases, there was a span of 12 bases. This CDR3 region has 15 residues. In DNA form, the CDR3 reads TGTGCCAGCAGCTTAGTCCCAAACAGGGCCGGGGAGCTGTTTTTT. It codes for CASSLVPNRAGELFF.